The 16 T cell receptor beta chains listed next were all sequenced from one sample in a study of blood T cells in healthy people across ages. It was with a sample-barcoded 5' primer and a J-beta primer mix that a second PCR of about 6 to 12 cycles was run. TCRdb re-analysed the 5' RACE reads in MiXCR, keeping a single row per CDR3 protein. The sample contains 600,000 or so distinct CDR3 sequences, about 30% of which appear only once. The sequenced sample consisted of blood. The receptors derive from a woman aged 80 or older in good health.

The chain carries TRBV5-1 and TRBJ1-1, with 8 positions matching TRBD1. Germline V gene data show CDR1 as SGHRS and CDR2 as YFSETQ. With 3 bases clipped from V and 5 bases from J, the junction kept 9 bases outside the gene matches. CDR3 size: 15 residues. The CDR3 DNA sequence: TGCGCCAGCAGCTCAGGACAGGGCGGTTATACTGAAGCTTTCTTT. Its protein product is CASSSGQGGYTEAFF.

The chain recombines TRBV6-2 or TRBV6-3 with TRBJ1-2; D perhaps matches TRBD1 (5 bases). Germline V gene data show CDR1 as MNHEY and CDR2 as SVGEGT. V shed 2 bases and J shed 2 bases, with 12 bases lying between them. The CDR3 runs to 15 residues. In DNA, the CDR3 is TGTGCCAGCAGTTACCCCCGACCAGGGAACTATGGCTACACCTTC. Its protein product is CASSYPRPGNYGYTF.

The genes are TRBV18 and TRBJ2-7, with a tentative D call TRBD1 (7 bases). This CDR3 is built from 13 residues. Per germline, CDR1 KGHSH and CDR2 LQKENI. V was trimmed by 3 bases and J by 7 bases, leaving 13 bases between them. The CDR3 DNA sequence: TGTGCCAGCTCACCTAGACAGGGACTGGAGCAGTACTTC. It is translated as CASSPRQGLEQYF.

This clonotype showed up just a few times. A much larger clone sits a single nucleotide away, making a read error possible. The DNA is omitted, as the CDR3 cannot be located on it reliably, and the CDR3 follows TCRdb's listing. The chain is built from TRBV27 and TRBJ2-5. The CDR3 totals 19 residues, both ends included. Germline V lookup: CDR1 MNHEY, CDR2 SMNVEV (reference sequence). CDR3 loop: CASKNQTSLYFCASMIRYF.

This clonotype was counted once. The CDR3 protein is CASSPRLAGFYSYNEQFF. In DNA form, the CDR3 reads TGTGCCAGCAGCCCTAGACTAGCGGGCTTTTACTCCTACAATGAGCAGTTCTTC. V usage is TRBV7-8 and J usage is TRBJ2-1; 10 bases match TRBD2. The ends lost 5 bases at V and 0 bases at J; junction bases unmatched: 10. The CDR3 length is 18 residues. Germline V gene data show CDR1 as SGHVS and CDR2 as FQNEAQ.

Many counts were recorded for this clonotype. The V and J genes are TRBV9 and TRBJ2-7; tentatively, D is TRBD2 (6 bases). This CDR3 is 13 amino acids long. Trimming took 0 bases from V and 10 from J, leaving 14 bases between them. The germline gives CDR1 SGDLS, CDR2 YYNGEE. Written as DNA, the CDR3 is TGTGCCAGCAGCGTAGATCACGGGGGAGCCCAGTACTTC. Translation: CASSVDHGGAQYF.

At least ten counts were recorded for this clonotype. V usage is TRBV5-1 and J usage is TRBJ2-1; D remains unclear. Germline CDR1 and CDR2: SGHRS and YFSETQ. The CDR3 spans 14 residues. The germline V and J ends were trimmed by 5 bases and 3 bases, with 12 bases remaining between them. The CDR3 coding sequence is TGCGCCAGCAGGGGGATAGATTTCTACAATGAGCAGTTCTTC. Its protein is CASRGIDFYNEQFF.

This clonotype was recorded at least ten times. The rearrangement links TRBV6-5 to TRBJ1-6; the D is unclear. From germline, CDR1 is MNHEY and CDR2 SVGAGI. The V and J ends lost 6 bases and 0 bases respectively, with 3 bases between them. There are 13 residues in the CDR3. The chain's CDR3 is CASSFSYNSPLHF. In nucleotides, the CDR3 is TGTGCCAGCAGCTTCTCCTATAATTCACCCCTCCACTTT.

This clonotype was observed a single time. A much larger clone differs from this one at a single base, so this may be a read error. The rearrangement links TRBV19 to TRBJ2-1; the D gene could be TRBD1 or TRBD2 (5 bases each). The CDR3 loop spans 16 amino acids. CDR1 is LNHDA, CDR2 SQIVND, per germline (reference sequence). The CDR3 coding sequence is TGTGCCAGTAGCTATTCCGGGACCGGACTTTACAGTGAGCAGTTCTTC. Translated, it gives CASSYSGTGLYSEQFF.

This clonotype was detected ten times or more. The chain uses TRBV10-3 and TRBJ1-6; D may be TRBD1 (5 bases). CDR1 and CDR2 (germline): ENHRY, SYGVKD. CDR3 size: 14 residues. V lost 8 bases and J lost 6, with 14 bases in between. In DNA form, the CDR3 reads TGTGCCATCCGAGGGCGGACACCTAATTCACCCCTCCACTTT. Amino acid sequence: CAIRGRTPNSPLHF.

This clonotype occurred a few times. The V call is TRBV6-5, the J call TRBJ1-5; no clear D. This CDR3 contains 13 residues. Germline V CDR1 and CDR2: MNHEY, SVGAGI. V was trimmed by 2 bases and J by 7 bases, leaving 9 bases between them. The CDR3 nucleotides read TGTGCCAGCAGTTACGATGAAGGACAGCCCCAGCATTTT. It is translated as CASSYDEGQPQHF.

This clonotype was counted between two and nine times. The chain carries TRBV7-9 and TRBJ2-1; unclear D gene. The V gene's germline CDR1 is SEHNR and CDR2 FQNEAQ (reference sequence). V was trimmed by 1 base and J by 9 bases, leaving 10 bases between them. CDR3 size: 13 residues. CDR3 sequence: CASSLGSPGEQFF. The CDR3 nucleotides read TGTGCCAGCAGCTTAGGGTCACCGGGTGAGCAGTTCTTC.

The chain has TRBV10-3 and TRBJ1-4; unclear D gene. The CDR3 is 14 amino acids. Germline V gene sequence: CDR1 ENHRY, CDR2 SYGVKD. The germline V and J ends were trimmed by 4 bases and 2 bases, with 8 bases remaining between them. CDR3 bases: TGTGCCATCAGTGCCGGGAGCACTAATGAAAAACTGTTTTTT. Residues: CAISAGSTNEKLFF.

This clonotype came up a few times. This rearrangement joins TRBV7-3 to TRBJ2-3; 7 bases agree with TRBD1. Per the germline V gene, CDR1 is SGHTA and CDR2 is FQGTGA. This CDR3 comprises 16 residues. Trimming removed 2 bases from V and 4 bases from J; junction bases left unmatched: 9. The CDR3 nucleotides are TGTGCCAGCAGCTTATTAGCAGGGGGAAACGCAGATACGCAGTATTTT. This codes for CASSLLAGGNADTQYF.

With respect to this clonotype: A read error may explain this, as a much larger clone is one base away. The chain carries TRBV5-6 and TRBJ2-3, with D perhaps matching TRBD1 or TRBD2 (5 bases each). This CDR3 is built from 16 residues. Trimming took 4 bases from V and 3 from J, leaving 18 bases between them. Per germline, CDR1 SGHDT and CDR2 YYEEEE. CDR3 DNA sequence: TGTGCCAGCAGCCTTTTCCGGGGCACCTTTACAGATACGCAGTATTTT. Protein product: CASSLFRGTFTDTQYF.

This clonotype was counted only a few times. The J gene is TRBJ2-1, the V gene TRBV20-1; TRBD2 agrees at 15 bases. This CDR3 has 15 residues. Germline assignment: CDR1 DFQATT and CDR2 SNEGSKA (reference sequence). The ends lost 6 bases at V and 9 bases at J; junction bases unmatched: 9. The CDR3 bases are TGCAGTGCAACCGGACTAGCGGGGGGGCAGGTTGAGCAGTTCTTC. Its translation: CSATGLAGGQVEQFF.